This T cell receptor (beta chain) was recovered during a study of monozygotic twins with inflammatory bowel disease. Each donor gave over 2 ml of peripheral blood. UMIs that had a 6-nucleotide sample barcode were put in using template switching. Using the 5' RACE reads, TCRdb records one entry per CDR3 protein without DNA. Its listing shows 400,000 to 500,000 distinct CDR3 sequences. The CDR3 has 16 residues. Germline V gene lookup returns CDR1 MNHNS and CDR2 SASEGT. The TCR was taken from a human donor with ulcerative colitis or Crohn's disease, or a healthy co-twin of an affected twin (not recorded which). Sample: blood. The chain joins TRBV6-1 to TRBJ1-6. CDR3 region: CASTKRGGLYNSPLHF.